What follows are 18 T cell receptor beta chains derived from one specimen sequenced in a study of cytomegalovirus exposure and HLA in healthy donors (dated by TCRdb to about 2017). The library was prepared using the immunoSEQ multiplex PCR assay. The multiplex PCR relied on a mix of 60 forward primers for TCR Vbeta segments and 13 reverse primers for TCR Jbeta segments. Drawn from immuneACCESS, this table holds only the in-frame rearrangements with V and J called that TCRdb kept. Clones are partly lost; checked studies trace under half to an unresolved V gene and leave the rest unexplained. The sample's own table lists under 130,000 clones. About 3.2% of the sample lies in the top ten. Material: PBMCs. These TCRs come from a man in his forties or fifties in good health and CMV-seronegative.

In the case of this clone: Since no conserved phenylalanine or tryptophan closes the CDR3, a read error is the likely cause. V is TRBV29-1 and J is TRBJ1-2; 9 positions match TRBD1. V trimming: 4 bases; J trimming: 1 base; junction bases outside the gene matches: 4. Germline-derived CDR1 and CDR2 are SQVTM and ANQGSEA. This CDR3 region has 14 residues. The CDR3 DNA sequence: TGCAGCGTTGGGGGGACAGGGATTAACTATGGCTACACCTCC. As protein: CSVGGTGINYGYTS.

The chain carries TRBV6-1 and TRBJ1-2; tentatively, D is TRBD1 (6 bases). The CDR3 has 15 amino acids. The V end was cut by 6 bases, the J end by 3 bases, with 17 bases between. Germline V gene lookup returns CDR1 MNHNS and CDR2 SASEGT. The CDR3 sequence is CASRGRTGGDYGYTF. In DNA, the CDR3 is TGTGCCAGCAGAGGACGGACGGGGGGCGACTATGGCTACACCTTC.

V and J are TRBV5-4 and TRBJ2-7; the D gene is possibly TRBD2 (5 bases). The germline V gene has CDR1 SGHNT and CDR2 YYREEE (reference sequence). V lost 1 base to trimming and J lost 3 bases, with 11 bases between them. The CDR3 has 14 residues. The CDR3 loop is CASSLSPRDYEQYF. Here the CDR3 DNA reads TGTGCCAGCAGCTTGTCTCCGAGGGACTACGAGCAGTACTTC.

The chain uses TRBV7-8 and TRBJ2-3; TRBD1 agrees at 9 bases. Trimming at V came to 3 bases and at J to 6 bases, leaving 10 bases not matched to a gene. This CDR3 region has 16 residues. Germline V CDR1 and CDR2: SGHVS, FQNEAQ. The CDR3 DNA follows: TGTGCCAGCAGCTTGTCCGGGACAGGGCCCACGGATACGCAGTATTTT. Its translation is CASSLSGTGPTDTQYF.

The chain recombines TRBV29-1 with TRBJ1-2; 7 bases match TRBD1. This CDR3 comprises 14 residues. CDR1 is SQVTM and CDR2 is ANQGSEA in the germline V gene. Trimming cost V 4 bases and J 5 bases; bases outside gene matches: 10. This CDR3 reads CSVGGDSSRYGYTF. The CDR3 DNA sequence: TGCAGCGTTGGGGGGGACAGCTCCCGGTATGGCTACACCTTC.

The chain combines TRBV6-5 with TRBJ2-1; the match to TRBD1 covers 7 bases. The J segment lost 8 bases and the V segment lost 6 bases, leaving 10 bases of the junction unmatched. Germline loops: CDR1 MNHEY, CDR2 SVGAGI. The CDR3 loop spans 14 amino acids. The CDR3 region is CASSPQGKVHEQFF. The CDR3 bases are TGTGCCAGCAGCCCACAGGGGAAGGTTCATGAGCAGTTCTTC.

V usage is TRBV6-6 and J usage is TRBJ2-1, with D maybe TRBD2 (6 bases). The germline V and J ends were trimmed by 3 bases and 9 bases, with 15 bases remaining between them. The CDR3 covers 14 residues. The germline V gene encodes CDR1 MNHNY and CDR2 SVGAGI (reference sequence). The DNA of the CDR3 is TGTGCCAGCAGTTATGTACGGGAGCCCCCTGAGCAGTTCTTC. It yields the protein CASSYVREPPEQFF.

The genes are TRBV28 and TRBJ2-7; 9 bases are shared with TRBD2. CDR1 MDHEN and CDR2 SYDVKM come from the germline V gene. This CDR3 is 14 amino acids long. J gave up 7 bases and V 4 bases, and 8 bases lay outside the gene matches. CDR3 residues: CASSWLLAGPEQYF. The CDR3 nucleotides read TGTGCCAGCAGTTGGTTGCTAGCGGGACCTGAGCAGTACTTC.

The rearrangement uses TRBV11-2 and TRBJ2-3; 8 positions agree with TRBD1. From germline, CDR1 is SGHAT and CDR2 FQNNGV. With V trimmed by 2 bases and J by 2 bases, 12 bases remained unmatched. The CDR3 runs to 18 residues. The CDR3 nucleotides read TGTGCCAGCAGCTTAAGAGGGATAGACAGGGGTCTCACAGATACGCAGTATTTT. Amino acids: CASSLRGIDRGLTDTQYF.

V gene TRBV11-2 combines with J gene TRBJ2-2; D gene unclear. Germline CDR1 reads SGHAT; CDR2 reads FQNNGV. Trimming took 1 base from V and 0 from J, leaving 15 bases between them. The CDR3 extends over 18 amino acids. CDR3 coding DNA: TGTGCCAGCAGCTTAGGTGAGCTAAGCACGACGAACACCGGGGAGCTGTTTTTT. Translated, it gives CASSLGELSTTNTGELFF.

The CDR3 region is CASSFGTSNEQFF. CDR3 nucleotide sequence: TGTGCCAGCAGCTTCGGGACTTCCAATGAGCAGTTCTTC. The gene calls are TRBV11-2 and TRBJ2-1; weak D call: TRBD2 (6 bases). With 3 bases removed from V and 6 bases from J, the gap between germline ends came to 9 bases. The CDR3 extends over 13 amino acids. Germline V gives CDR1 SGHAT, CDR2 FQNNGV.

This chain joins TRBV2 and TRBJ1-2; 7 nucleotides line up with TRBD1. There are 13 residues in the CDR3. V was pared by 10 bases and J by 8 bases, with 13 bases of the junction left unmatched. Germline V gene data show CDR1 as SNHLY and CDR2 as FYNNEI. CDR3 residues: CATVGGPSMGYTF. The CDR3 DNA reads as TGTGCCACCGTAGGGGGCCCATCAATGGGCTACACCTTC.

The CDR3 nucleotides are TGCGCCAGCAGTGAGCCAGTCGACTCTGGAAACACCATATATTTT. This codes for CASSEPVDSGNTIYF. The V call is TRBV10-1, the J call TRBJ1-3; D is ambiguous. The CDR3 is 15 amino acids. Germline assignment: CDR1 WNHNN and CDR2 SYGVQD (reference sequence). The V end lost 2 bases, the J end lost 0 bases, and 8 bases lay between the germline ends.

The chain employs TRBV27 and TRBJ2-1; 14 bases are shared with TRBD2. Germline CDR1 and CDR2: MNHEY and SMNVEV (reference sequence). J was trimmed by 10 bases and V by 5 bases; bases with no gene match: 4. This CDR3 is built from 14 residues. CDR3 region: CASSRTSGGREQFF. As DNA, the CDR3 is TGTGCCAGCAGTCGGACTAGCGGGGGGAGGGAGCAGTTCTTC.

The chain combines TRBV10-3 with TRBJ2-7; possibly TRBD1 for D (7 bases). Germline V gives CDR1 ENHRY, CDR2 SYGVKD. V dropped 10 bases and J dropped 4 bases, with 20 bases sitting between them. This CDR3 has 14 residues. DNA of the CDR3: TGTGCCACGACAATTGGGGCAGGGGGGTACGAGCAGTACTTC. The encoded protein is CATTIGAGGYEQYF.

The J gene is TRBJ2-3, the V gene TRBV5-1; 9 bases map to TRBD2. V lost 4 bases and J lost 3; bases outside the gene matches: 3. Germline-derived CDR1 and CDR2 are SGHRS and YFSETQ. This CDR3 contains 14 residues. CDR3 coding DNA: TGCGCCAGCAGCGTTAGCGGGAGTACAGATACGCAGTATTTT. As protein: CASSVSGSTDTQYF.

The chain combines TRBV5-6 with TRBJ2-5; TRBD2 might be the D (6 bases). V was pared by 0 bases and J by 11 bases, with 14 bases between. The CDR3 covers 13 residues. In germline, CDR1 is SGHDT, CDR2 YYEEEE. The CDR3 reads CASSLGRRREQYF. The CDR3 DNA reads as TGTGCCAGCAGCTTGGGAAGACGCCGGGAGCAGTACTTC. Drawing the rest from reference TRBV5-6 and TRBJ2-5, the complete variable domain is DAGVTQSPTHLIKTRGQQVTLRCSPKSGHDTVSWYQQALGQGPQFIFQYYEEEERQRGNFPDRFSGHQFPNYSSELNVNALLLGDSALYLCASSLGRRREQYFGPGTRLLVL.

The rearrangement joins TRBV5-6 to TRBJ1-2, with 7 bases matching TRBD1. CDR1 is SGHDT, CDR2 YYEEEE, per germline. V was pared by 3 bases and J by 4 bases, with 3 bases of the junction left unmatched. The length of the CDR3 is 13 residues. As DNA, the CDR3 is TGTGCCAGCAGCTCCAGGGGGTCCTATGGCTACACCTTC. This translates into CASSSRGSYGYTF. Full variable domain (rest looked up from reference TRBV5-6 and TRBJ1-2): DAGVTQSPTHLIKTRGQQVTLRCSPKSGHDTVSWYQQALGQGPQFIFQYYEEEERQRGNFPDRFSGHQFPNYSSELNVNALLLGDSALYLCASSSRGSYGYTFGSGTRLTVV.